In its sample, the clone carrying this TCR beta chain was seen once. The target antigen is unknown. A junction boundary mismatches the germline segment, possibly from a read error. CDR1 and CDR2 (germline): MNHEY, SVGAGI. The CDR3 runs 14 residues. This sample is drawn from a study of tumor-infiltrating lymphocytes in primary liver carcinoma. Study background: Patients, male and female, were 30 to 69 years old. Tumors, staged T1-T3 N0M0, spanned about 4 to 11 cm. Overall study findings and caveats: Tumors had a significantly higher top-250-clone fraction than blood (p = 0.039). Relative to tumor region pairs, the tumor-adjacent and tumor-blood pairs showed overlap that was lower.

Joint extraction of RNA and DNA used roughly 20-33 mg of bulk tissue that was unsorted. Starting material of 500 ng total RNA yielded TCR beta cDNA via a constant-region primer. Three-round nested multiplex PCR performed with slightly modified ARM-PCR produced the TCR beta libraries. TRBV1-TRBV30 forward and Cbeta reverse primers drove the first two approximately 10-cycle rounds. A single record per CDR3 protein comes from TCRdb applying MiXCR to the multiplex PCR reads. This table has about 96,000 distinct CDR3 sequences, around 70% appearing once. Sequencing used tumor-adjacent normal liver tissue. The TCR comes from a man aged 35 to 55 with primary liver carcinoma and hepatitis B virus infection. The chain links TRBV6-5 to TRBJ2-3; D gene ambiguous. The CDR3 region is CASNYAPAENVQYF. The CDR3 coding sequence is TGTGCCAGCAATTACGCCCCCGCGGAGAATGTGCAGTATTTT.